This entry features one T cell receptor beta chain sequence. Its target is not known. Generated by immunoSEQ multiplex PCR, the TCRdb table keeps only in-frame clones and is missing some. The sample lists 20,000 to 30,000 clones, 80% to 95% occurring once. The entry originates in a study of T cells in localized non-small cell lung cancer. Study results and caveats: Heterogeneity remains possible, as sequencing covered one tumor region only. Among blood samples, higher T cell density accompanied longer overall survival.

Germline assignment: CDR1 SGHTA and CDR2 FQGNSA. This CDR3 is built from 14 residues. V was cut by 6 bases and J by 5 bases, with 16 bases left in between. This clonotype originated in a woman aged 40-69 years with stage I lung adenocarcinoma. The V and J genes are TRBV7-2 and TRBJ1-2, with a tentative D call TRBD1 (5 bases). The sample was peripheral blood, taken before any cancer treatment. The CDR3 is CASRAGGTPYGYTF. The CDR3, as DNA: TGTGCCAGCAGGGCCGGAGGGACTCCGTATGGCTACACCTTC. The entire variable domain, with the rest obtained from reference TRBV7-2 and TRBJ1-2, is as follows: GAGVSQSPSNKVTEKGKDVELRCDPISGHTALYWYRQSLGQGLEFLIYFQGNSAPDKSGLPSDRFSAERTGGSVSTLTIQRTQQEDSAVYLCASRAGGTPYGYTFGSGTRLTVV.